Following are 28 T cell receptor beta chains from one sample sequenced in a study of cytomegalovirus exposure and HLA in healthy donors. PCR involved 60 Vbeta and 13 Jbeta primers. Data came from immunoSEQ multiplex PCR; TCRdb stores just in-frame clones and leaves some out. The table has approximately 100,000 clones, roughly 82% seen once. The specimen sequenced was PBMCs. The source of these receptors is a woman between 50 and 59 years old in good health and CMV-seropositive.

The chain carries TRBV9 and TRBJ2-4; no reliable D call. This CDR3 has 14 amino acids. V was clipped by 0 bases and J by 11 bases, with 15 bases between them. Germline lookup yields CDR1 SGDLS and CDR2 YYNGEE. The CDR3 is CASSVDLVGGVQYF. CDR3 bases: TGTGCCAGCAGCGTAGACCTAGTAGGTGGCGTTCAGTACTTC.

The CDR3: CASSPEVANEKLFF. The CDR3 nucleotides are TGTGCCAGCAGCCCGGAGGTGGCTAATGAAAAACTGTTTTTT. The chain uses TRBV5-4 and TRBJ1-4; D gene unclear. Germline assignment: CDR1 SGHNT and CDR2 YYREEE (reference sequence). The CDR3 runs to 14 residues. V lost 4 bases and J 3 bases, leaving 10 bases between the germline ends.

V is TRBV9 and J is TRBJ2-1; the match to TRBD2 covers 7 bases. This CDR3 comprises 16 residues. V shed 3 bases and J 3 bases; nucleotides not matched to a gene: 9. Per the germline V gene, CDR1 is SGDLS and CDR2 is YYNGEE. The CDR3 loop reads CASSARLGDYYNEQFF. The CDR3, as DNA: TGTGCCAGCAGCGCAAGATTAGGGGACTACTACAATGAGCAGTTCTTC.

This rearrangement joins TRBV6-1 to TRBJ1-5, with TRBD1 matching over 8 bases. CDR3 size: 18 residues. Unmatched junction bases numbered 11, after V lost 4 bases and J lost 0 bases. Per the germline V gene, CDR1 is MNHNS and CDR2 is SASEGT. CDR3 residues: CASSASGTGAYSNQPQHF. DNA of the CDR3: TGTGCCAGCAGTGCCTCCGGGACAGGAGCTTATAGCAATCAGCCCCAGCATTTT.

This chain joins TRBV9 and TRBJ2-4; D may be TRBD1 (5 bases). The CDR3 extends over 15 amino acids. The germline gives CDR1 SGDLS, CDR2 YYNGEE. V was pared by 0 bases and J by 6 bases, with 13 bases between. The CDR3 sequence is CASSVDPRTSNIQYF. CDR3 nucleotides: TGTGCCAGCAGCGTAGATCCCAGGACATCAAACATTCAGTACTTC.

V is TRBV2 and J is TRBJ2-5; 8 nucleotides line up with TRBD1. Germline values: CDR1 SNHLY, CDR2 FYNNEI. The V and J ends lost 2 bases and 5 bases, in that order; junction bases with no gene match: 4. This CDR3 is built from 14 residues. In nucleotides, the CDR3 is TGTGCCAGCAGTGAACAGGGGGCGTGGGAGACCCAGTACTTC. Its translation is CASSEQGAWETQYF.

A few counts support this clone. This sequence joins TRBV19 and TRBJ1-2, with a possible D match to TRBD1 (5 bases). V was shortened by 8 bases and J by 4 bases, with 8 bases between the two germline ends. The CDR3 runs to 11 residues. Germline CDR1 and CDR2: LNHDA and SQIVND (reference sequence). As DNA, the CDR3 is TGTGCCAGTCGACAGTTCTATGGCTACACCTTC. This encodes CASRQFYGYTF.

The CDR3, as DNA: TGTGCCATCAGCCTGGACAGTAGTAATTCACCCCTCCACTTT. Translation: CAISLDSSNSPLHF. This rearrangement joins TRBV10-3 to TRBJ1-6, with D perhaps TRBD1 (6 bases). Per germline, CDR1 ENHRY and CDR2 SYGVKD. V was cut by 6 bases and J by 6 bases, with 12 bases left in between. The CDR3 consists of 14 residues.

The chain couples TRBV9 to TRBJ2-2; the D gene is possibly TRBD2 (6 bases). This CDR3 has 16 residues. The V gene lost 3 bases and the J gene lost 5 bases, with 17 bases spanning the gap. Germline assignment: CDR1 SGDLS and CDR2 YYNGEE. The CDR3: CASSAGSGAGTGELFF. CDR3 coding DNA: TGTGCCAGCAGCGCAGGGAGTGGGGCGGGAACCGGGGAGCTGTTTTTT.

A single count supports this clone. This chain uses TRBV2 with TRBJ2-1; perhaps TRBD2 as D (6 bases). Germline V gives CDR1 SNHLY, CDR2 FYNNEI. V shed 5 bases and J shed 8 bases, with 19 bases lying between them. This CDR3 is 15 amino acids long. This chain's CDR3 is CASSKGRGGADEQFF. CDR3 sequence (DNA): TGTGCCAGCAGTAAAGGGCGGGGTGGGGCCGATGAGCAGTTCTTC.

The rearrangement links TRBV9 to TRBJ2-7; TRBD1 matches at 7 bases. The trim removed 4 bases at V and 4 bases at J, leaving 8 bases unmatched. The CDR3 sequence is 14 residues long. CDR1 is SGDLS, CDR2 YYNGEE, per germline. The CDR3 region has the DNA TGTGCCAGCAGCCCGAGGGGACAGAAGTACGAGCAGTACTTC. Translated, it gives CASSPRGQKYEQYF.

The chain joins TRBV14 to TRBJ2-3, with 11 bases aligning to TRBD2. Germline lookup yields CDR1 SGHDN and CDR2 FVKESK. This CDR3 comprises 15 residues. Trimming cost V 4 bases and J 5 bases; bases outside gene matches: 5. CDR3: CASSLSGGAVDTQYF. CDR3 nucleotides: TGTGCCAGCAGCCTTAGCGGGGGGGCCGTAGATACGCAGTATTTT.

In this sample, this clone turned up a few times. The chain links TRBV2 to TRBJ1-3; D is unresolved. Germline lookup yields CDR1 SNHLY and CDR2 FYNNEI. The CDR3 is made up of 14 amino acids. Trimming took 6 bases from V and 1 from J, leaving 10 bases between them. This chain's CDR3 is CASRVLLSGNTIYF. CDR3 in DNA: TGTGCCAGCAGGGTACTGTTATCTGGAAACACCATATATTTT.

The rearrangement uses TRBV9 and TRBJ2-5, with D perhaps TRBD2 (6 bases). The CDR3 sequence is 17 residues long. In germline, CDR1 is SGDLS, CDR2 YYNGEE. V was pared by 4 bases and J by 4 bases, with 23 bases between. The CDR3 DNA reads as TGTGCCAGCAGCCCCCCCGCAAGCGGGTCAGGTGGAGAGACCCAGTACTTC. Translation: CASSPPASGSGGETQYF.

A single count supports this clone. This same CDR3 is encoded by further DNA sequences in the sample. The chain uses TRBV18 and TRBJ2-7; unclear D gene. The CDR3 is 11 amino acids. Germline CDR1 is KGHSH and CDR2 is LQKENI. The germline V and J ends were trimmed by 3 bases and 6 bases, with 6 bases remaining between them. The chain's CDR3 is CASSPGSEQYF. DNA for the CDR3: TGTGCCAGCTCACCTGGTAGCGAGCAGTACTTC. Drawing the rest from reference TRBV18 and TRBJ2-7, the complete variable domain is NAGVMQNPRHLVRRRGQEARLRCSPMKGHSHVYWYRQLPEEGLKFMVYLQKENIIDESGMPKERFSAEFPKEGPSILRIQQVVRGDSAAYFCASSPGSEQYFGPGTRLTVT.

CDR3 DNA sequence: TGTGCCAGCTACCTAATAGGGGCAGGAGCCACTGAAGCTTTCTTT. Encoded protein: CASYLIGAGATEAFF. This chain links TRBV6-1 with TRBJ1-1; TRBD1 is a possible D gene (5 bases). The CDR3 covers 15 residues. Germline CDR1 reads MNHNS; CDR2 reads SASEGT. V shed 8 bases and J shed 4 bases, with 20 bases lying between them.

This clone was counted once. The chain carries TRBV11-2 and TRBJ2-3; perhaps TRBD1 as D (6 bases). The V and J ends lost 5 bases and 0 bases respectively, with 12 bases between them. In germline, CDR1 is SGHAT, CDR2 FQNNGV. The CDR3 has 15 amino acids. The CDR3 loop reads CASSPGDGSTDTQYF. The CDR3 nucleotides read TGTGCCAGCAGCCCAGGGGACGGCAGCACAGATACGCAGTATTTT.

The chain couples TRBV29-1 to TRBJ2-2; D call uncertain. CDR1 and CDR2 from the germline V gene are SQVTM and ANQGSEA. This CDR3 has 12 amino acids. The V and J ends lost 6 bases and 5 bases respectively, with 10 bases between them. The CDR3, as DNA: TGCAGCGTAGCCAAAACGACCGGGGAGCTGTTTTTT. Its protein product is CSVAKTTGELFF.

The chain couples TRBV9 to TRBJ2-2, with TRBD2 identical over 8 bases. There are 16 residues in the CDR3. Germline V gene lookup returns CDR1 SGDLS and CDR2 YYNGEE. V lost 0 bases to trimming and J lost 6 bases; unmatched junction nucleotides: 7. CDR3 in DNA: TGTGCCAGCAGCGTAGCGAGCGGGGGACCATCCGGGGAGCTGTTTTTT. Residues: CASSVASGGPSGELFF.

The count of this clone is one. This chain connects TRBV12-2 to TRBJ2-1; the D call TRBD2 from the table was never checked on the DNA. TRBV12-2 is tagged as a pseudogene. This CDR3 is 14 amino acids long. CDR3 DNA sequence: TGTGCAAGTCGCTTCTTATTGGGGGGCAATGAGCAGTTCTTC. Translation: CASRFLLGGNEQFF.

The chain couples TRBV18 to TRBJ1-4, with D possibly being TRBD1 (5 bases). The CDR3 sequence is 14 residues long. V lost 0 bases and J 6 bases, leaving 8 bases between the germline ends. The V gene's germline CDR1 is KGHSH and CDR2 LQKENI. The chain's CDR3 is CASSPPGVDEKLFF. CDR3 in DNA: TGTGCCAGCTCACCACCAGGGGTTGATGAAAAACTGTTTTTT.

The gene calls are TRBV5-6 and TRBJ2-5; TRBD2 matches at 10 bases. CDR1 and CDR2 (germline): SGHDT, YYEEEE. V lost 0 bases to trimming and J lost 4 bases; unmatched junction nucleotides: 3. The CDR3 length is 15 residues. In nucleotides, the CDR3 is TGTGCCAGCAGCTTGGAACTAGCGGGGAGAGAGACCCAGTACTTC. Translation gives CASSLELAGRETQYF. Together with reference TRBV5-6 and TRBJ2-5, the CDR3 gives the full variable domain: DAGVTQSPTHLIKTRGQQVTLRCSPKSGHDTVSWYQQALGQGPQFIFQYYEEEERQRGNFPDRFSGHQFPNYSSELNVNALLLGDSALYLCASSLELAGRETQYFGPGTRLLVL.

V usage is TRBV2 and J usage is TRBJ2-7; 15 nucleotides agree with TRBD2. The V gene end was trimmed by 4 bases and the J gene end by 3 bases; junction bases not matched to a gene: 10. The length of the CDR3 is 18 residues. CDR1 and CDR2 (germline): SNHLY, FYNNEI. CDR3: CASSVARTSGGGLYEQYF. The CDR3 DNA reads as TGTGCCAGCAGTGTGGCGAGGACTAGCGGGGGGGGACTCTACGAGCAGTACTTC.

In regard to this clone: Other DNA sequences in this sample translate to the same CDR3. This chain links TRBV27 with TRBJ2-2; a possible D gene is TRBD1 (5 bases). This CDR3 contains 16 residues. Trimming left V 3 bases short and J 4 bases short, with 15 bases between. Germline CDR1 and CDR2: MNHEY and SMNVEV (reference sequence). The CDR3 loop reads CASSLSGWGGTGELFF. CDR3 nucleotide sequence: TGTGCCAGCAGTTTGTCGGGCTGGGGCGGCACCGGGGAGCTGTTTTTT.

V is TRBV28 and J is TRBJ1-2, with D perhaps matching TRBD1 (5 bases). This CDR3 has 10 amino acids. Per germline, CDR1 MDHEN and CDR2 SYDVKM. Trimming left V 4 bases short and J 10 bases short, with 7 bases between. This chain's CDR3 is CASSSGLYTF. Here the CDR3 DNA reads TGTGCCAGCAGTTCGGGACTCTACACCTTC.

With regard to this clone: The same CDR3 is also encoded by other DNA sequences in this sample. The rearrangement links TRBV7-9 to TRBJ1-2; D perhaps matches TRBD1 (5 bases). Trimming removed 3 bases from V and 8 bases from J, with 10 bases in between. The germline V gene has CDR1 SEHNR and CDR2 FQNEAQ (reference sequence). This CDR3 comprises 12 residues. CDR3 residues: CASSFAGGGYTF. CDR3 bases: TGTGCCAGCAGCTTCGCGGGGGGGGGCTACACCTTC. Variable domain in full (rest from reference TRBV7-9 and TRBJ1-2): DTGVSQNPRHKITKRGQNVTFRCDPISEHNRLYWYRQTLGQGPEFLTYFQNEAQLEKSRLLSDRFSAERPKGSFSTLEIQRTEQGDSAMYLCASSFAGGGYTFGSGTRLTVV.

For the CDR3, the DNA is TGTGCCAGCAGCCAAACCGGACAGACAAACTATGGCTACACCTTC. Translating gives CASSQTGQTNYGYTF. The chain is built from TRBV4-2 and TRBJ1-2, with D perhaps TRBD1 (6 bases). Germline-derived CDR1 and CDR2 are LGHNA and YNFKEQ. The ends were cut back, 2 bases at V and 2 bases at J, with 12 bases in the middle. This CDR3 has 15 amino acids.

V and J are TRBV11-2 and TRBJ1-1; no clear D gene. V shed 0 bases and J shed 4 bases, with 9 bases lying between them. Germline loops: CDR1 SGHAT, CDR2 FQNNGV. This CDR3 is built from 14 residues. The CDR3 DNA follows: TGTGCCAGCAGCTTAGATAGTGGAGGCACTGAAGCTTTCTTT. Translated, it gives CASSLDSGGTEAFF.